The 18 T cell receptor beta chains listed next were all sequenced from one sample in a study of blood T cell repertoires in COVID-19. Clones were sequenced by immunoSEQ multiplex PCR, and TCRdb holds only the in-frame ones, with some missing. This table holds about 120,000 clones, 80% to 90% found once. The sample was peripheral blood. These receptors were taken from a woman aged 70-85 years with acute or convalescent COVID-19.

CDR3 residues: CASIRDPQTLASNQPQHF. CDR3 nucleotides: TGTGCCAGCATCCGGGACCCCCAAACCCTAGCGAGCAATCAGCCCCAGCATTTT. The chain carries TRBV6-4 and TRBJ1-5, with D tentatively TRBD1 (5 bases). CDR1 is MRHNA, CDR2 SNTAGT, per germline. V shed 7 bases and J shed 1 base, with 23 bases lying between them. The CDR3 is 18 amino acids.

This chain joins TRBV9 and TRBJ2-6; D is perhaps TRBD2 (7 bases). The germline V gene encodes CDR1 SGDLS and CDR2 YYNGEE. The CDR3 runs 21 residues. V was trimmed by 4 bases and J by 0 bases, leaving 26 bases between them. The CDR3 coding sequence is TGTGCCAGCAGCCCTCAGTACGGGGGGCGAAGTCGGGTCTCTGGGGCCAACGTCCTGACTTTC. Its translation is CASSPQYGGRSRVSGANVLTF.

V gene TRBV10-3 combines with J gene TRBJ2-3, with 9 bases fitting TRBD1. The V and J ends lost 2 bases and 3 bases, in that order; junction bases with no gene match: 9. This CDR3 has 17 residues. Germline CDR1 and CDR2: ENHRY and SYGVKD. The CDR3: CAISEPPGTGMTDTQYF. CDR3 in DNA: TGTGCCATCAGTGAGCCACCCGGGACAGGGATGACAGATACGCAGTATTTT.

This clone was seen just once. The chain has TRBV6-6 and TRBJ1-6; D not certain. The length of the CDR3 is 14 residues. In germline, CDR1 is MNHNY, CDR2 SVGAGI (reference sequence). The V and J ends lost 6 bases and 0 bases respectively, with 6 bases between them. The CDR3 sequence: CASSSGSYNSPLHF. The CDR3 DNA reads as TGTGCCAGCAGCTCCGGCTCCTATAATTCACCCCTCCACTTT.

This chain uses TRBV19 with TRBJ1-2; 10 positions match TRBD1. CDR1 and CDR2 (germline): LNHDA, SQIVND (reference sequence). This CDR3 region has 16 residues. Losses at the gene ends were 3 bases for V and 3 bases for J; bases not matched to a gene: 7. CDR3 coding DNA: TGTGCCAGTAGTATTAGCATGGGACAGGGGCACTATGGCTACACCTTC. Residues: CASSISMGQGHYGYTF.

The chain combines TRBV5-1 with TRBJ2-5; D perhaps matches TRBD1 (5 bases). Germline loops: CDR1 SGHRS, CDR2 YFSETQ. Between the trimmed V and J ends, which lost 3 bases and 4 bases, there was a span of 13 bases. The CDR3 runs to 14 residues. The CDR3 protein is CASSSAGMRETQYF. The CDR3 DNA reads as TGCGCCAGCAGCTCCGCAGGGATGCGAGAGACCCAGTACTTC.

V is TRBV5-6 and J is TRBJ1-5; D possibly corresponds to TRBD1 (5 bases). CDR3 length: 15 amino acids. Germline CDR1 and CDR2: SGHDT and YYEEEE. V shed 4 bases and J shed 7 bases, with 18 bases lying between them. CDR3 nucleotides: TGTGCCAGCAGCCGGAGCGGGGGAGGGAGGCAGCCCCAGCATTTT. This sequence encodes CASSRSGGGRQPQHF.

The genes are TRBV18 and TRBJ2-2, with D perhaps TRBD2 (6 bases). The CDR3 spans 17 residues. The germline V gene encodes CDR1 KGHSH and CDR2 LQKENI. V lost 4 bases, J lost 1 base, and 16 bases lay in between. The CDR3 reads CASSQTGGALNTGELFF. CDR3 bases: TGTGCCAGCTCACAAACGGGCGGGGCCCTGAACACCGGGGAGCTGTTTTTT.

The chain carries TRBV3-1 (or the pseudogene TRBV3-2) and TRBJ2-3; a weak D match, TRBD1 (6 bases). Germline-derived CDR1 and CDR2 are LGHDT and YNNKEL (reference sequence). Trimming stripped 4 bases from V and 2 bases from J, with 10 bases between. The CDR3 is 14 amino acids. CDR3 region: CASSLGTTTDTQYF. As DNA, the CDR3 is TGTGCCAGCAGCCTCGGGACAACCACAGATACGCAGTATTTT.

This clone was recorded once. This rearrangement joins TRBV24-1 to TRBJ2-3, with TRBD1 identical over 10 bases. V lost 4 bases, J lost 7 bases, and 7 bases stayed unmatched. CDR1 and CDR2 from the germline V gene are KGHDR and SFDVKD. The CDR3 runs 15 residues. CDR3 nucleotide sequence: TGTGCCACCAGTGACGGGACAGGGGAGCGATATACGCAGTATTTT. Translated, it gives CATSDGTGERYTQYF.

The chain couples TRBV3-1 (or the pseudogene TRBV3-2) to TRBJ2-7; 7 bases align to TRBD1. The CDR3 consists of 14 residues. Trimming at V came to 4 bases and at J to 3 bases, leaving 6 bases not matched to a gene. The V gene's germline CDR1 is LGHDT and CDR2 YNNKEL (reference sequence). CDR3 bases: TGTGCCAGCAGCCCAGGGGGACACTACTACGAGCAGTACTTC. It is translated as CASSPGGHYYEQYF.

The chain recombines TRBV6-5 with TRBJ2-7; no clear D. The CDR3 has 14 amino acids. Germline CDR1 MNHEY, CDR2 SVGAGI. V was shortened by 6 bases and J by 7 bases, with 19 bases between the two germline ends. CDR3 residues: CASRIYRLSWEQYF. The CDR3 nucleotides are TGTGCCAGCAGGATCTATAGACTTAGCTGGGAGCAGTACTTC.

V usage is TRBV27 and J usage is TRBJ2-5; 7 positions match TRBD2. The trim removed 4 bases at V and 1 base at J, leaving 6 bases unmatched. Germline values: CDR1 MNHEY, CDR2 SMNVEV (reference sequence). The CDR3 totals 15 residues. The CDR3 sequence: CASSSRGGVQETQYF. Here the CDR3 DNA reads TGTGCCAGCAGTTCCCGGGGAGGGGTCCAAGAGACCCAGTACTTC.

The chain links TRBV2 to TRBJ1-2; D not resolved. The CDR3 is made up of 13 amino acids. Germline V lookup: CDR1 SNHLY, CDR2 FYNNEI. V dropped 4 bases and J dropped 4 bases, with 10 bases sitting between them. As DNA, the CDR3 is TGTGCCAGCAGTGTGCAGAATTTCTATGGCTACACCTTC. It codes for CASSVQNFYGYTF.

V is TRBV27 and J is TRBJ2-2; weak D call: TRBD2 (7 bases). Germline values: CDR1 MNHEY, CDR2 SMNVEV (reference sequence). The V end was cut by 1 base, the J end by 5 bases, with 14 bases between. This CDR3 contains 16 residues. The CDR3 region has the DNA TGTGCCAGCAGTTTATATGGGGAGGGGGTTACCGGGGAGCTGTTTTTT. Protein: CASSLYGEGVTGELFF.

The genes are TRBV19 and TRBJ1-6; D gene unclear. V dropped 8 bases and J dropped 4 bases, with 15 bases sitting between them. In germline, CDR1 is LNHDA, CDR2 SQIVND (reference sequence). The CDR3 covers 15 residues. The CDR3 DNA is TGTGCCAGTCAACAACAGACACCTTATAATTCACCCCTCCACTTT. Residues: CASQQQTPYNSPLHF.

The chain has TRBV5-4 and TRBJ2-4; 8 nucleotides agree with TRBD2. CDR3 length: 16 residues. Germline V gene sequence: CDR1 SGHNT, CDR2 YYREEE (reference sequence). The V segment lost 3 bases and the J segment 4 bases; nucleotides outside the gene matches: 9. CDR3 amino acids: CASSYPQAGAKNIQYF. The CDR3 nucleotides are TGTGCCAGCAGCTACCCCCAAGCGGGGGCGAAAAACATTCAGTACTTC.

The gene calls are TRBV11-2 and TRBJ1-4, with D maybe TRBD1 (5 bases). Germline V gives CDR1 SGHAT, CDR2 FQNNGV. The CDR3 contains 14 residues. With 4 bases removed from V and 2 bases from J, the gap between germline ends came to 8 bases. The CDR3 protein is CASSSGRTNEKLFF. The CDR3 DNA is TGTGCCAGCAGCTCAGGGAGGACTAATGAAAAACTGTTTTTT.